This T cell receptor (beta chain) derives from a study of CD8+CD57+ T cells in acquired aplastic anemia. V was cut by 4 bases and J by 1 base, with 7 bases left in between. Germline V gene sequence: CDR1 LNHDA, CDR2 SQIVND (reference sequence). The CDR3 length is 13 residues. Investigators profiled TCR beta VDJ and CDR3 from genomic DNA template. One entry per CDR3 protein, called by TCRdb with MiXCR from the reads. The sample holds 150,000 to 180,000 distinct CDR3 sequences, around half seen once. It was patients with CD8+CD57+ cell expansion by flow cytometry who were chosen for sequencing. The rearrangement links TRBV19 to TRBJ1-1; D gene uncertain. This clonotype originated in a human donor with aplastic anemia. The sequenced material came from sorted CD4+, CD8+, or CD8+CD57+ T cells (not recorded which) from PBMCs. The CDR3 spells CASSTQRNTEAFF. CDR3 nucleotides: TGTGCCAGTAGTACTCAGAGGAACACTGAAGCTTTCTTT.